One and the same sample provided the 9 T cell receptor beta chains below, sequenced in a study of T-cell reconstitution after alpha-beta-depleted transplantation in children. Using unique molecular identifiers, the investigators prepared the TCRbeta library. Using its own MiXCR run on the PCR reads, TCRdb lists one record per CDR3 protein. The top ten hold 27% of the sample, which has about 470,000 distinct CDR3 sequences, roughly 43% seen once. The source material was PBMCs, sampled before TCRalphabeta/CD19-depleted stem cell transplant. These receptors were obtained from a girl under 10 years old with aplastic anemia, due to receive a stem cell transplant.

The CDR3 DNA is TGCAGTGCTAGAGCGGACTCATCAAACGGCTACACCTTC. This codes for CSARADSSNGYTF. The V call is TRBV20-1, the J call TRBJ1-2; D call uncertain. This CDR3 is 13 amino acids long. Trimming removed 1 base at V and 8 bases at J, with 14 bases between. The germline gives CDR1 DFQATT, CDR2 SNEGSKA (reference sequence).

This clonotype was seen more than once but under ten times. The chain couples TRBV5-1 to TRBJ2-1; weak D call: TRBD2 (5 bases). Trimming pared 0 bases from V and 0 bases from J, leaving 19 bases between. CDR1 is SGHRS, CDR2 YFSETQ, per germline. The CDR3 has 19 amino acids. CDR3 nucleotides: TGCGCCAGCAGCTTGGGGGTTGTGGTAGCGTCGTACTCCTACAATGAGCAGTTCTTC. This translates into CASSLGVVVASYSYNEQFF. Full variable domain (rest looked up from reference TRBV5-1 and TRBJ2-1): KAGVTQTPRYLIKTRGQQVTLSCSPISGHRSVSWYQQTPGQGLQFLFEYFSETQRNKGNFPGRFSGRQFSNSRSEMNVSTLELGDSALYLCASSLGVVVASYSYNEQFFGPGTRLTVL.

The chain employs TRBV6-1 and TRBJ1-4; tentatively, D is TRBD1 (6 bases). V was clipped by 4 bases and J by 5 bases, with 17 bases between them. The CDR3 totals 16 residues. The germline gives CDR1 MNHNS, CDR2 SASEGT. The CDR3 DNA is TGTGCCAGCAGTGCCGGAACCGGGACACCGAATGAAAAACTGTTTTTT. Translating gives CASSAGTGTPNEKLFF.

This clonotype was observed once. The rearrangement links TRBV4-2 to TRBJ1-4, with D perhaps TRBD1 (5 bases). The CDR3 has 15 residues. V was cut by 0 bases and J by 8 bases, with 13 bases left in between. Germline-derived CDR1 and CDR2 are LGHNA and YNFKEQ. The CDR3 is CASSQEVQGNEKLFF. For the CDR3, the DNA is TGTGCCAGCAGCCAAGAGGTCCAGGGTAACGAAAAACTGTTTTTT.

Concerning this clonotype: A much larger clone lies one base from this, so it may be a read error. CDR3 sequence reads: CGAGSARADGYTF. In nucleotides, the CDR3 is TGCGGTGCTGGATCGGCTAGGGCGGATGGCTACACCTTC. The V call is TRBV20-1, the J call TRBJ1-2; no reliable D call. This CDR3 spans 13 amino acids. Germline CDR1 DFQATT, CDR2 SNEGSKA (reference sequence).

The rearrangement uses TRBV3-1 and TRBJ2-1, with 8 bases fitting TRBD1. Germline loops: CDR1 LGHDT, CDR2 YNNKEL (reference sequence). V lost 5 bases, J lost 6 bases, and 6 bases stayed unmatched. This CDR3 spans 14 amino acids. CDR3 DNA sequence: TGTGCCAGCAGCAGCCGGACAGGGATCAATGAGCAGTTCTTC. Translation gives CASSSRTGINEQFF.

This clonotype was observed a few times. This sequence joins TRBV6-6 and TRBJ1-1, with 7 bases that match TRBD1. The trim removed 10 bases at V and 0 bases at J, leaving 5 bases unmatched. The CDR3 is made up of 13 amino acids. CDR1 is MNHNY, CDR2 SVGAGI, per germline (reference sequence). The CDR3 protein is CAIRTGMNTEAFF. The CDR3 bases are TGTGCCATCCGGACAGGTATGAACACTGAAGCTTTCTTT.

This clonotype was seen at least ten times. The chain recombines TRBV4-2 with TRBJ2-1, with D perhaps matching TRBD2 (5 bases). Trimming left V 4 bases short and J 10 bases short, with 17 bases between. The CDR3 spans 14 residues. Germline values: CDR1 LGHNA, CDR2 YNFKEQ. The CDR3 bases are TGTGCCAGCAGCCTCAGCGCCGACCGAGGGGAGCAGTTCTTC. This codes for CASSLSADRGEQFF.

This CDR3 is CSAKLAGMGGRAGQFF. CDR3 DNA sequence: TGCAGTGCTAAACTAGCGGGGATGGGGGGTCGGGCTGGGCAGTTCTTC. V is TRBV20-1 and J is TRBJ2-1, with 10 bases identical to TRBD2. V trimming: 4 bases; J trimming: 12 bases; junction bases outside the gene matches: 18. In germline, CDR1 is DFQATT, CDR2 SNEGSKA (reference sequence). The CDR3 spans 16 residues.